This T cell receptor (beta chain) is drawn from a study of T cells in Graves' hyperthyroidism and ophthalmopathy. The V and J ends lost 1 base and 3 bases, in that order; junction bases with no gene match: 8. There are 16 residues in the CDR3. Looked up from germline, CDR1 is DFQATT and CDR2 is SNEGSKA (reference sequence). This clonotype has at least ten counts. Template material for amplifying TCR beta CDR3 regions consisted of RNA transcripts. Researchers ran a first-round RT-PCR on the TCR CDR3 using the HTBI primer set. One entry per CDR3 protein, called by TCRdb with MiXCR from the multiplex PCR reads. The data contain around 600,000 distinct CDR3 sequences, approximately 15% of them singletons. Exclusion criteria comprised uncontrolled infection, other autoimmune disease, pregnancy or lactation.

Sequences were obtained from blood. The receptor was isolated from a woman aged 45-60 years with Graves' ophthalmopathy. This chain links TRBV20-1 with TRBJ2-3, with 9 bases that match TRBD2. This chain's CDR3 is CSARGIGLARTDTQYF. CDR3 DNA: TGCAGTGCTAGAGGGATAGGACTAGCGAGGACAGATACGCAGTATTTT.